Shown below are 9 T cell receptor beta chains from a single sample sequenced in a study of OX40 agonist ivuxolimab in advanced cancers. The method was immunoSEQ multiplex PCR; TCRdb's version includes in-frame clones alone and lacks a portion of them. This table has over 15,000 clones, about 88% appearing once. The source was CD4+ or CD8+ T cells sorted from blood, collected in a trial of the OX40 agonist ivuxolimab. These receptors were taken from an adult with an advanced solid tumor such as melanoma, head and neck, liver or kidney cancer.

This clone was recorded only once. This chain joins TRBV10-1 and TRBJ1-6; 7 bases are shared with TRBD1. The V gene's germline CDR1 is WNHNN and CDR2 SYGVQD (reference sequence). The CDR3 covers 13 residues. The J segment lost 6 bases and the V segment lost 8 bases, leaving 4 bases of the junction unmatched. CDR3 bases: TGCGCCAGCGCGGACAGGCTTAATTCACCCCTCCACTTT. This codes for CASADRLNSPLHF.

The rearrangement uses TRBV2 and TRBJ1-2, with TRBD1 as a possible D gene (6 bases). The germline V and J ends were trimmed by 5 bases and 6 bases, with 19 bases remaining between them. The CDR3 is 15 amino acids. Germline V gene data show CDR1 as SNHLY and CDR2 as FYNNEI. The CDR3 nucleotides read TGTGCCAGCAGTCTCTTATCCAGGGGAGAAAATGGCTACACCTTC. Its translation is CASSLLSRGENGYTF.

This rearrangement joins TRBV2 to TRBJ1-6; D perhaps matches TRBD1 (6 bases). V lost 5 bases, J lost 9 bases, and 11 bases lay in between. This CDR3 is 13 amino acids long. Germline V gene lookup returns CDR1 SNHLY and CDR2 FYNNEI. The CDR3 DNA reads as TGTGCCAGCAGTACCACAGGGATTTCACCCCTCCACTTT. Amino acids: CASSTTGISPLHF.

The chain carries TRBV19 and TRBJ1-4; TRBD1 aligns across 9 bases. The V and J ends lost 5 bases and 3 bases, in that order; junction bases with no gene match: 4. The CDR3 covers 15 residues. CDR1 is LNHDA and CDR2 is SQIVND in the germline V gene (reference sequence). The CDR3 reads CASSADRGANEKLFF. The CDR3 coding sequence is TGTGCCAGTAGTGCGGACAGGGGAGCTAATGAAAAACTGTTTTTT. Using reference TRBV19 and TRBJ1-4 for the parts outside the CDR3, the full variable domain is DGGITQSPKYLFRKEGQNVTLSCEQNLNHDAMYWYRQDPGQGLRLIYYSQIVNDFQKGDIAEGYSVSREKKESFPLTVTSAQKNPTAFYLCASSADRGANEKLFFGSGTQLSVL.

The CDR3 sequence is CASSMMARGYGGRRTDTQYF. The CDR3 nucleotides read TGTGCCAGTAGTATGATGGCCCGCGGGTATGGCGGGAGAAGAACAGATACGCAGTATTTT. The V call is TRBV19, the J call TRBJ2-3; 7 nucleotides agree with TRBD2. Trimming removed 3 bases from V and 3 bases from J; junction bases left unmatched: 21. CDR1 is LNHDA, CDR2 SQIVND, per germline (reference sequence). This CDR3 spans 20 amino acids. The full variable domain, its missing parts supplied by reference TRBV19 and TRBJ2-3, is DGGITQSPKYLFRKEGQNVTLSCEQNLNHDAMYWYRQDPGQGLRLIYYSQIVNDFQKGDIAEGYSVSREKKESFPLTVTSAQKNPTAFYLCASSMMARGYGGRRTDTQYFGPGTRLTVL.

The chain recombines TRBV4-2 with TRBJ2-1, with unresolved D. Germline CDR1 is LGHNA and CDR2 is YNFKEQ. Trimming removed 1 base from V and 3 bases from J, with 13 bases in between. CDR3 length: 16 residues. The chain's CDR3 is CASSQVGGVGYNEQFF. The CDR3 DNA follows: TGTGCCAGCAGCCAAGTTGGTGGCGTGGGCTACAATGAGCAGTTCTTC.

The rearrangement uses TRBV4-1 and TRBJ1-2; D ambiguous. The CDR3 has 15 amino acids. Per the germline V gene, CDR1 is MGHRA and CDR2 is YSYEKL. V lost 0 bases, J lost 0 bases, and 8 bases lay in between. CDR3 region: CASSQEHTANYGYTF. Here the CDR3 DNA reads TGCGCCAGCAGCCAAGAACACACGGCTAACTATGGCTACACCTTC.

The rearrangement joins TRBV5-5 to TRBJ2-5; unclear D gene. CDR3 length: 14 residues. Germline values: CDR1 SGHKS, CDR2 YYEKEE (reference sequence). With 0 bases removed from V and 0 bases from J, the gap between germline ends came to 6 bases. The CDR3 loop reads CASSLGQNQETQYF. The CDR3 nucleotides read TGTGCCAGCAGCTTGGGGCAGAACCAAGAGACCCAGTACTTC.

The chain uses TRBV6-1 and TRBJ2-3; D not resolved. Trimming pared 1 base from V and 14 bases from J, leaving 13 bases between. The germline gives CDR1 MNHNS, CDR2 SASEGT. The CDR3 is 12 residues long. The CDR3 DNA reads TGTGCCAGCAGTGAAGTCCTTACTACTCTGTATTTT. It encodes CASSEVLTTLYF.